The 15 T cell receptor beta chains below come from one sample, sequenced in a study of spatial heterogeneity in lung cancer. The study, taken as a whole, reports: The study found that expanded intratumoral alpha and beta TCR counts tracked tumor mutation counts.

TCRdb itself ran the 5' RACE reads through MiXCR, one entry per CDR3 protein. Among roughly 8,400 distinct CDR3 sequences listed, around 12% were seen once. These receptors' targets are unknown. Described time point: sample taken at primary tumor resection. Sequenced material: lung tumor tissue, taken at surgery. The receptor source for this set is a male donor with early-stage non-small cell lung cancer.

This clonotype was counted many times. This beta chain is an unintended read in a library built for alpha chains; its size means little. The chain employs TRBV5-1 and TRBJ2-5; TRBD2 matches at 7 bases. Germline V gene data show CDR1 as SGHRS and CDR2 as YFSETQ. After removal of 2 bases from V and 2 bases from J, the junction contained 3 bases not matched to a gene. This CDR3 is built from 14 residues. In nucleotides, the CDR3 is TGCGCCAGCAGCTTTGGCGGGGGACAAGAGACCCAGTACTTC. This codes for CASSFGGGQETQYF.

This clonotype has at least ten counts. This beta chain appears as a stray read in a library generated for alpha chains; its size is not informative. The chain recombines TRBV6-2 or TRBV6-3 with TRBJ1-5, with D hard to call. Trimming cost V 0 bases and J 7 bases, with 7 bases left between them. This CDR3 comprises 13 residues. Germline loops: CDR1 MNHEY, CDR2 SVGEGT. The CDR3 nucleotides read TGTGCCAGCAGTTACTCCCCGTGGCAGCCCCAGCATTTT. It specifies CASSYSPWQPQHF.

This clonotype was counted only a few times. Because the library targeted alpha chains, this beta chain is an off-target read whose size means little. This sequence joins TRBV12-3 or TRBV12-4 and TRBJ1-4; D gene unclear. The CDR3 consists of 14 residues. V was clipped by 6 bases and J by 0 bases, with 8 bases between them. This CDR3 reads CASSLQSTNEKLFF. CDR3 in DNA: TGTGCCAGCAGCCTCCAGTCAACTAATGAAAAACTGTTTTTT.

In this sample, this clonotype is medium-sized. This beta chain turned up in a library designed for alpha chains; as an off-target read, its abundance says little. The genes are TRBV3-1 and TRBJ1-2; D gene uncertain. The CDR3 loop spans 12 amino acids. The germline CDR1 and CDR2 sequences are LGHDT and YNNKEL (reference sequence). Trimming left V 5 bases short and J 7 bases short, with 11 bases between. CDR3 in amino acids: CASSTGDFGYTF. For the CDR3, the DNA is TGTGCCAGCAGCACCGGGGATTTTGGCTACACCTTC.

This clonotype is deemed medium-sized. Little can be read into the size of this beta chain, an off-target read in a library designed for alpha chains. The chain links TRBV5-1 to TRBJ2-1; 8 bases are a match to TRBD2. The germline gives CDR1 SGHRS, CDR2 YFSETQ. V gave up 0 bases and J gave up 7 bases; unmatched junction bases: 6. The CDR3 extends over 15 amino acids. CDR3 bases: TGCGCCAGCAGCTTGGAACTAGCGGTGGGGAATGAGCAGTTCTTC. Its translation is CASSLELAVGNEQFF.

This clonotype was seen repeatedly, ten times or more. This beta chain is an unintended read in a library built for alpha chains; its size means little. The V gene is TRBV4-1, the J gene TRBJ2-5, with D tentatively TRBD2 (6 bases). This CDR3 contains 14 residues. Per germline, CDR1 MGHRA and CDR2 YSYEKL. Trimming removed 7 bases from V and 4 bases from J, with 16 bases in between. The CDR3 nucleotides read TGCGCCAGCAAATCATTCGTGGGGGGAGAGACCCAGTACTTC. It specifies CASKSFVGGETQYF.

This clonotype was counted ten times or more. The library was built for alpha chains, so this beta chain is an off-target read and its size means little. The V and J genes are TRBV10-3 and TRBJ1-2; TRBD1 matches 7 bases. This CDR3 spans 14 amino acids. The germline CDR1 and CDR2 sequences are ENHRY and SYGVKD. V was pared by 5 bases and J by 1 base, with 4 bases of the junction left unmatched. The CDR3 sequence: CAISPTGNNYGYTF. Here the CDR3 DNA reads TGTGCCATCAGTCCGACAGGGAATAACTATGGCTACACCTTC.

In its sample, this clonotype was seen many times. This beta chain represents an off-target read in a library built for alpha chains; its size is of limited meaning. The CDR3 sequence: CASSPRRVEETQYF. The CDR3, as DNA: TGTGCCAGCTCACCAAGGAGGGTGGAGGAGACCCAGTACTTC. The genes are TRBV18 and TRBJ2-5, with D tentatively TRBD2 (6 bases). Germline V lookup: CDR1 KGHSH, CDR2 LQKENI. CDR3 length equals 14 residues. V lost 2 bases to trimming and J lost 5 bases, with 12 bases between them.

The sample holds many counts of this clonotype. Being off target in a library aimed at alpha chains, this beta chain has a size of little meaning. The chain has TRBV18 and TRBJ2-7; TRBD1 might be the D (6 bases). Germline V gives CDR1 KGHSH, CDR2 LQKENI. This CDR3 region has 13 residues. Trimming stripped 3 bases from V and 3 bases from J, with 9 bases between. The chain's CDR3 is CASSPSTGYEQYF. In nucleotides, the CDR3 is TGTGCCAGCTCACCGTCGACAGGCTACGAGCAGTACTTC.

This clonotype was recorded at least ten times. This beta chain represents an off-target read in a library built for alpha chains; its size is of limited meaning. The chain couples TRBV7-3 to TRBJ2-5, with 13 bases identical to TRBD2. The CDR3 runs to 17 residues. V shed 4 bases, J shed 5 bases, and the junction held 10 bases outside the gene matches. The germline CDR1 and CDR2 sequences are SGHTA and FQGTGA. The CDR3 sequence: CASSSPFGLAGAETQYF. CDR3 sequence (DNA): TGTGCCAGCAGCTCCCCCTTTGGACTAGCGGGAGCGGAGACCCAGTACTTC.

This clonotype is medium-sized (0.01 to 0.1%) by share. Little can be read into the size of this beta chain, an off-target read in a library designed for alpha chains. V usage is TRBV27 and J usage is TRBJ2-4; 13 bases are a match to TRBD2. The CDR3 spans 16 residues. V lost 6 bases, J lost 6 bases, and 8 bases stayed unmatched. Germline V lookup: CDR1 MNHEY, CDR2 SMNVEV (reference sequence). Written as DNA, the CDR3 is TGTGCCAGCAGGAAACTAGCGGGAGGGCCGGGAAACATTCAGTACTTC. Translating it yields CASRKLAGGPGNIQYF.

This clonotype was recorded at least ten times. In a library made to pick up alpha chains, this beta chain is a stray read with a size that means little. The chain employs TRBV11-3 and TRBJ2-3; no definite D call. Trimming pared 0 bases from V and 7 bases from J, leaving 8 bases between. The CDR3 consists of 13 residues. Germline loops: CDR1 SGHNT, CDR2 YENEEA. The CDR3 protein is CASSLEARHTQYF. The CDR3 DNA reads as TGTGCCAGCAGCTTAGAAGCAAGACATACGCAGTATTTT.

This clonotype was picked up many times. The library was built for alpha chains, so this beta chain is an off-target read and its size means little. This chain uses TRBV2 with TRBJ2-5; D possibly corresponds to TRBD2 (5 bases). The CDR3 length is 15 residues. Germline V lookup: CDR1 SNHLY, CDR2 FYNNEI. The V and J ends lost 5 bases and 4 bases respectively, with 17 bases between them. CDR3 amino acids: CASSPRGHSRETQYF. Written as DNA, the CDR3 is TGTGCCAGCAGTCCCCGGGGTCATTCCCGAGAGACCCAGTACTTC.

This clonotype showed up many times. The library was built for alpha chains, so this beta chain is an off-target read and its size means little. J is TRBJ2-7 and V is TRBV7-6; D uncertain. Trimming cost V 4 bases and J 4 bases, with 11 bases left between them. Germline CDR1 reads SGHVS; CDR2 reads FNYEAQ. This CDR3 is built from 13 residues. DNA for the CDR3: TGTGCCAGCAGCTCCGGGCCGAATTACGAGCAGTACTTC. Protein product: CASSSGPNYEQYF.

This clonotype was picked up many times. This beta chain is an unintended read in a library built for alpha chains; its size means little. CDR3: CASSEGAWNQPQHF. The CDR3 DNA follows: TGTGCCAGCAGTGAGGGGGCTTGGAATCAGCCCCAGCATTTT. The V and J genes are TRBV25-1 and TRBJ1-5; D might be TRBD1 (6 bases). V gave up 3 bases and J gave up 4 bases, with 10 bases separating them. CDR1 is MGHDK, CDR2 SYGVNS, per germline. The CDR3 totals 14 residues.